Sequencing of this T cell receptor beta chain was carried out in a study of OX40 agonist ivuxolimab in advanced cancers. Study overall: At just under 85% male, the cohort had a mean age of 60 years, ranging from about 23 to 79. Whole-study findings and limits: Mean expanded clone counts were higher in CD8+ than CD4+ T cells. Circulating CD4+ and CD8+ T cells showed clonal expansion by week 6 at 0.1 to 3.0 mg/kg.

Some clones are missing from TCRdb's copy, which holds only in-frame ones; the method was immunoSEQ multiplex PCR. The table records 37,000 or so clones, about 70% of them present only once. As for this clone: Its antigen is currently unknown.

Between the trimmed V and J ends, which lost 8 bases and 0 bases, there was a span of 10 bases. Germline CDR1 LNHDA, CDR2 SQIVND (reference sequence). The CDR3 has 14 amino acids. The TCR sequence derives from an adult with an advanced solid tumor such as melanoma, head and neck, liver or kidney cancer. The V call is TRBV19, the J call TRBJ2-2; D perhaps matches TRBD1 (5 bases). The material was CD4+ or CD8+ T cells sorted from blood, obtained in a trial of the OX40 agonist ivuxolimab. The CDR3 sequence: CASRRGTNTGELFF. The CDR3 DNA reads TGTGCCAGTCGTAGGGGTACGAACACCGGGGAGCTGTTTTTT.